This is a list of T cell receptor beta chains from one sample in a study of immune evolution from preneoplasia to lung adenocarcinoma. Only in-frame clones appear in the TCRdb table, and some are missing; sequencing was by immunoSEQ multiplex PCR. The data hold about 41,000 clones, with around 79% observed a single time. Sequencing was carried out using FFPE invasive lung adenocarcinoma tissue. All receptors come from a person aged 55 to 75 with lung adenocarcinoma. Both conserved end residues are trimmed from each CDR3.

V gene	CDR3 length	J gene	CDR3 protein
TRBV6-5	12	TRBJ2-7	ASSRRQAPLEQY
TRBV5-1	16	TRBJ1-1	ASSFELLKSIGNTEAF
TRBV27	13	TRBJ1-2	ASRDRHYLNYGYT
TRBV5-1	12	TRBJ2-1	ASSWGSEYNEQF
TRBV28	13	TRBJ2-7	ASSPVGLAGDEQY
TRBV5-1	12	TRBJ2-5	ASSPSGRGETQY
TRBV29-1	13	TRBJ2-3	SVRGSQASTDTQY
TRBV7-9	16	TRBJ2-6	ASSFGRGLNSGANVLT
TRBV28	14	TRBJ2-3	ASSPGGGRGTDTQY
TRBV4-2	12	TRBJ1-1	ASSHLDRNTEAF
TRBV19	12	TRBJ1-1	ASITDRGNTEAF